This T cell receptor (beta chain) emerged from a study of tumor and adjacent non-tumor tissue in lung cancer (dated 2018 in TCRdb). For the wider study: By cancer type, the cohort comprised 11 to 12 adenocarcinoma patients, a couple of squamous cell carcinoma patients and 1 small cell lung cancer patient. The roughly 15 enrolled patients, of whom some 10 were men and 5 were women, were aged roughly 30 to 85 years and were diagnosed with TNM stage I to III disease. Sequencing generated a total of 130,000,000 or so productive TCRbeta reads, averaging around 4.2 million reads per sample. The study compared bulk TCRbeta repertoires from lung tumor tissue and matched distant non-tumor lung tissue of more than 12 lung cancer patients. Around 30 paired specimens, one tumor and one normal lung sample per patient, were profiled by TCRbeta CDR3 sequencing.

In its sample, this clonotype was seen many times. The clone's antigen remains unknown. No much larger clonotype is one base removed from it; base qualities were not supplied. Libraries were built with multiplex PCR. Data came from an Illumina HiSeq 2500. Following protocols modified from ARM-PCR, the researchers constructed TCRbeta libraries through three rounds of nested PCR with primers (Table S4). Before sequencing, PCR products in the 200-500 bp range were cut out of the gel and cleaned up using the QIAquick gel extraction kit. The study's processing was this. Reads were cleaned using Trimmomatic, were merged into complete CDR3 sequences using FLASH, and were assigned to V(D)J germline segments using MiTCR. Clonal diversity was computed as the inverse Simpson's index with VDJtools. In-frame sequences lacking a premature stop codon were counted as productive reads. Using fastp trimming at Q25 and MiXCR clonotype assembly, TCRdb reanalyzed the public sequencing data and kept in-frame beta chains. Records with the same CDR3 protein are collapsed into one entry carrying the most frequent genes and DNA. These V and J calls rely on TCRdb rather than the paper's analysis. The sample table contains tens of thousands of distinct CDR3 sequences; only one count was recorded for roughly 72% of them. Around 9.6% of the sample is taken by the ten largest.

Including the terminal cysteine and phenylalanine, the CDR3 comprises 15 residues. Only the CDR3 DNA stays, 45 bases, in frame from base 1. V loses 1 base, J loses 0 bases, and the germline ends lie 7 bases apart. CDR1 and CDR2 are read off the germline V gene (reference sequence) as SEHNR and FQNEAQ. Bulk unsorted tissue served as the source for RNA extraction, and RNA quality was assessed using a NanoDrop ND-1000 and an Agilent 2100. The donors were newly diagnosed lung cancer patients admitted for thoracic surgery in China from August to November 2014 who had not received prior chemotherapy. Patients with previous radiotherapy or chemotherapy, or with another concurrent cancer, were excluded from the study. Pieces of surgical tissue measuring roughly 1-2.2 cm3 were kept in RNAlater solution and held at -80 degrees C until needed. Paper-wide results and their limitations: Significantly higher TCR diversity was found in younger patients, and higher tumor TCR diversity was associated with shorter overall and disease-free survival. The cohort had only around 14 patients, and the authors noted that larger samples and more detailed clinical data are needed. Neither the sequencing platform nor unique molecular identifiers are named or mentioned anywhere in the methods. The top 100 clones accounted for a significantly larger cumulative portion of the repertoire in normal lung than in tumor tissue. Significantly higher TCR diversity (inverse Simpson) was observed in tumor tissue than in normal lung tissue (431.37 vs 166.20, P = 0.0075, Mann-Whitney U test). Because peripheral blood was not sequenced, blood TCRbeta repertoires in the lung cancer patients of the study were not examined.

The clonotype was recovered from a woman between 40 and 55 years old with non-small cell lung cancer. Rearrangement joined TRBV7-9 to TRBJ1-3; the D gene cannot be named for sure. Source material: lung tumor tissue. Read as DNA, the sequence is TGTGCCAGCAGCTTAGGCCGGTCCTCTGGAAACACCATATATTTT. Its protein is CASSLGRSSGNTIYF.